Listed below are T cell receptor beta chains from one sample, sequenced in a study of response to subunit inactivated influenza vaccine. TCRdb passed the RT-PCR reads through MiXCR, listing each CDR3 protein once. The sample has 500,000 to 550,000 distinct CDR3 sequences, approximately 7.1% seen once; the top ten hold over 10%. The sequenced sample was PBMCs from blood, obtained less than 30 months after vaccination. These receptors were obtained from a man aged 50 to 69 who received an inactivated influenza vaccine. The CDR3 runs from the conserved cysteine through the conserved F or W. Each record gives: clone size, J gene, V gene, D gene, CDR3 protein, CDR3 DNA. The D gene is left open where the match is weak. Clone size appears in some rows only: once, few, many, or a class for an expanded clone.

abundance: NA; j_gene: TRBJ2-1; v_gene: TRBV3-1; d_gene: TRBD1; CDR3aa: CASSSRDSSYNEQFF; CDR3nt: TGTGCCAGCAGTAGCCGGGACAGCTCCTACAATGAGCAGTTCTTC
abundance: many; j_gene: TRBJ1-1; v_gene: TRBV10-3; d_gene: NA; CDR3aa: CAISSAANTEAFF; CDR3nt: TGTGCCATCAGTTCCGCCGCGAACACTGAAGCTTTCTTT
abundance: NA; j_gene: TRBJ2-1; v_gene: TRBV19; d_gene: NA; CDR3aa: CASSIDTHSSSYNEQFF; CDR3nt: TGTGCCAGTAGTATAGATACACACTCAAGCTCCTACAATGAGCAGTTCTTC
abundance: many; j_gene: TRBJ1-1; v_gene: TRBV3-1; d_gene: NA; CDR3aa: CASSRGAGINTEAFF; CDR3nt: TGTGCCAGCAGCCGAGGCGCAGGGATTAACACTGAAGCTTTCTTT
abundance: few; j_gene: TRBJ1-1; v_gene: TRBV7-2; d_gene: NA; CDR3aa: CASSRLQGKAGGAFF; CDR3nt: TGTGCCAGCAGCCGACTACAGGGAAAGGCGGGTGGAGCTTTCTTT
abundance: few; j_gene: TRBJ2-3; v_gene: TRBV15; d_gene: NA; CDR3aa: CATSREAQADTQYF; CDR3nt: TGTGCCACCAGCAGAGAAGCGCAAGCGGATACGCAGTATTTT
abundance: few; j_gene: TRBJ1-5; v_gene: TRBV18; d_gene: NA; CDR3aa: CASSEGGAYQPQHF; CDR3nt: TGTGCCAGCTCAGAGGGGGGGGCATACCAGCCCCAGCATTTT
abundance: few; j_gene: TRBJ2-5; v_gene: TRBV20-1; d_gene: NA; CDR3aa: CSARQSAETQYF; CDR3nt: TGCAGTGCTCGACAGTCGGCAGAGACCCAGTACTTC
abundance: NA; j_gene: TRBJ1-6; v_gene: TRBV7-2; d_gene: TRBD1; CDR3aa: CASSPQGTGGTPLHF; CDR3nt: TGTGCCAGCAGCCCCCAAGGGACAGGTGGTACACCCCTCCACTTT
abundance: NA; j_gene: TRBJ2-7; v_gene: TRBV29-1; d_gene: TRBD2; CDR3aa: CSVDAGGPGEQYF; CDR3nt: TGCAGCGTTGACGCGGGAGGGCCGGGAGAGCAGTACTTC
abundance: NA; j_gene: TRBJ2-7; v_gene: TRBV5-5; d_gene: TRBD1; CDR3aa: CASSFWDSHYEQYF; CDR3nt: TGTGCCAGCAGCTTTTGGGACAGCCACTACGAGCAGTACTTC
abundance: NA; j_gene: TRBJ1-1; v_gene: TRBV7-9; d_gene: NA; CDR3aa: CATLTEGRGTEAFF; CDR3nt: TGTGCCACCCTGACAGAAGGAAGGGGAACTGAAGCTTTCTTT
abundance: many; j_gene: TRBJ1-3; v_gene: TRBV11-2; d_gene: NA; CDR3aa: CASSNRRFGNTIYF; CDR3nt: TGTGCCAGCAGCAACCGAAGGTTCGGAAACACCATATATTTT
abundance: few; j_gene: TRBJ2-1; v_gene: TRBV7-9; d_gene: NA; CDR3aa: CASSLSERAFYNEQFF; CDR3nt: TGTGCCAGCAGCCTATCCGAGCGGGCCTTCTACAATGAGCAGTTCTTC
abundance: NA; j_gene: TRBJ1-2; v_gene: TRBV12-3/TRBV12-4; d_gene: NA; CDR3aa: CASSPPARTWGYTF; CDR3nt: TGTGCCAGCAGTCCCCCCGCCCGGACCTGGGGCTACACCTTC
abundance: NA; j_gene: TRBJ2-7; v_gene: TRBV5-1; d_gene: TRBD1; CDR3aa: CASSSQGARAYEQYF; CDR3nt: TGCGCCAGCAGCTCACAGGGGGCGAGGGCCTACGAGCAGTACTTC
abundance: NA; j_gene: TRBJ2-2; v_gene: TRBV27; d_gene: TRBD1; CDR3aa: CASRTGTVNTGELFF; CDR3nt: TGTGCCAGCCGAACCGGGACAGTGAACACCGGGGAGCTGTTTTTT
abundance: many; j_gene: TRBJ1-2; v_gene: TRBV7-9; d_gene: TRBD1; CDR3aa: CASSLSGTASYGYTF; CDR3nt: TGTGCCAGCAGCCTCTCCGGGACAGCGAGCTATGGCTACACCTTC
abundance: many; j_gene: TRBJ2-2; v_gene: TRBV29-1; d_gene: NA; CDR3aa: CSVQGSPGELFF; CDR3nt: TGCAGCGTACAGGGTAGCCCCGGGGAGCTGTTTTTT
abundance: few; j_gene: TRBJ2-5; v_gene: TRBV5-6; d_gene: TRBD1; CDR3aa: CASSFEVSWTGLQETQYF; CDR3nt: TGTGCCAGCAGCTTTGAGGTCAGTTGGACAGGCCTCCAAGAGACCCAGTACTTC
abundance: many; j_gene: TRBJ2-7; v_gene: TRBV7-8; d_gene: NA; CDR3aa: CASSLVASRESYEQYF; CDR3nt: TGTGCCAGCAGCTTAGTCGCCTCCCGGGAGTCTTACGAGCAGTACTTC
abundance: many; j_gene: TRBJ1-5; v_gene: TRBV28; d_gene: NA; CDR3aa: CASSLRGYSNQPQHF; CDR3nt: TGTGCCAGCAGTTTACGGGGATATAGCAATCAGCCCCAGCATTTT
abundance: NA; j_gene: TRBJ1-2; v_gene: TRBV6-5; d_gene: NA; CDR3aa: CASSYSTAREDYGYTF; CDR3nt: TGTGCCAGCAGTTACTCGACGGCCAGGGAGGACTATGGCTACACCTTC
abundance: NA; j_gene: TRBJ2-7; v_gene: TRBV11-1; d_gene: TRBD1; CDR3aa: CASSFGVGIRTGLPYEQYF; CDR3nt: TGTGCCAGCAGCTTCGGCGTAGGTATCAGGACAGGGCTTCCTTACGAGCAGTACTTC
abundance: few; j_gene: TRBJ1-2; v_gene: TRBV5-1; d_gene: NA; CDR3aa: CASSPGGPARNYGYTF; CDR3nt: TGCGCCAGCAGCCCGGGTGGGCCCGCGAGGAACTATGGCTACACCTTC
abundance: many; j_gene: TRBJ2-3; v_gene: TRBV10-3; d_gene: NA; CDR3aa: CAISEDGRTDTQYF; CDR3nt: TGTGCCATCAGTGAAGATGGTCGGACAGATACGCAGTATTTT
abundance: NA; j_gene: TRBJ2-1; v_gene: TRBV5-1; d_gene: TRBD2; CDR3aa: CASSPGGTSHNEQFF; CDR3nt: TGCGCCAGCAGCCCGGGGGGGACTAGTCACAATGAGCAGTTCTTC
abundance: NA; j_gene: TRBJ2-3; v_gene: TRBV27; d_gene: TRBD2; CDR3aa: CASSWGLAGGLSTDTQYF; CDR3nt: TGTGCCAGCAGCTGGGGGCTAGCGGGGGGCCTCAGCACAGATACGCAGTATTTT
abundance: many; j_gene: TRBJ1-1; v_gene: TRBV5-1; d_gene: NA; CDR3aa: CASSLSNTEAFF; CDR3nt: TGCGCCAGCAGCTTGAGTAACACTGAAGCTTTCTTT
abundance: few; j_gene: TRBJ2-1; v_gene: TRBV20-1; d_gene: TRBD1; CDR3aa: CSASNRQGASYNEQFF; CDR3nt: TGCAGTGCTAGTAATCGACAGGGGGCATCCTACAATGAGCAGTTCTTC
abundance: NA; j_gene: TRBJ2-1; v_gene: TRBV28; d_gene: TRBD2; CDR3aa: CASSLFGWGEGNVGYEQFF; CDR3nt: TGTGCCAGCAGTTTGTTTGGATGGGGGGAGGGTAACGTGGGGTATGAGCAGTTCTTC
abundance: many; j_gene: TRBJ2-1; v_gene: TRBV12-3/TRBV12-4; d_gene: NA; CDR3aa: CASSFHNTPGNEQFF; CDR3nt: TGTGCCAGCAGTTTTCATAACACCCCCGGTAATGAGCAGTTCTTC
abundance: NA; j_gene: TRBJ2-5; v_gene: TRBV5-1; d_gene: NA; CDR3aa: CASSAGGQTIQETQYF; CDR3nt: TGCGCCAGCAGCGCGGGGGGACAGACAATTCAAGAGACCCAGTACTTC
abundance: few; j_gene: TRBJ2-5; v_gene: TRBV7-6; d_gene: TRBD2; CDR3aa: CASSEPLGTSQETQYF; CDR3nt: TGTGCCAGCAGCGAGCCGCTGGGGACTAGCCAAGAGACCCAGTACTTC
abundance: NA; j_gene: TRBJ2-7; v_gene: TRBV6-1; d_gene: TRBD1; CDR3aa: CASSELQGISYEQYF; CDR3nt: TGTGCCAGCAGTGAGTTACAGGGGATCTCCTACGAGCAGTACTTC
abundance: NA; j_gene: TRBJ2-3; v_gene: TRBV20-1; d_gene: TRBD2; CDR3aa: CSARWTSGTTDTQYF; CDR3nt: TGCAGTGCGCGCTGGACTAGCGGAACCACAGATACGCAGTATTTT